The 18 T cell receptor beta chains reported below all come from one sample, sequenced in a study of T cells in Graves' hyperthyroidism and ophthalmopathy. From RNA transcripts, TCR beta CDR3 regions were amplified. HTBI primers were the set used in a first-round RT-PCR of the TCR CDR3. TCRdb called the multiplex PCR reads again in MiXCR, with one record for every CDR3 protein. The repertoire holds hundreds of thousands of distinct CDR3 sequences, with around 14% as singletons. Sequences were obtained from blood. Receptors were obtained from a woman between 18 and 29 years old with Graves' hyperthyroidism.

The genes are TRBV6-2 or TRBV6-3 and TRBJ2-7; 8 nucleotides align to TRBD1. The CDR3 spans 14 residues. J gave up 1 base and V 6 bases, and 5 bases lay outside the gene matches. Germline-derived CDR1 and CDR2 are MNHEY and SVGEGT. CDR3 protein: CASSSGQASYEQYF. The CDR3 DNA is TGTGCCAGCAGCTCGGGACAGGCTTCCTACGAGCAGTACTTC.

This clonotype was detected a few times. This sequence joins TRBV20-1 and TRBJ2-7; D call uncertain. CDR3 length: 10 amino acids. Trimming took 3 bases from V and 4 from J, leaving 4 bases between them. The germline CDR1 and CDR2 sequences are DFQATT and SNEGSKA (reference sequence). CDR3 bases: TGCAGTGCTAGTATTTACGAGCAGTACTTC. Amino acid sequence: CSASIYEQYF.

This clonotype was detected ten times or more. This chain connects TRBV6-1 to TRBJ2-3; the match to TRBD2 covers 12 bases. CDR1 MNHNS and CDR2 SASEGT come from the germline V gene. V trimming: 5 bases; J trimming: 6 bases; junction bases outside the gene matches: 12. The CDR3 spans 17 residues. The CDR3 region is CASSNGLAGTHSDTQYF. CDR3 nucleotides: TGTGCCAGCAGTAACGGACTAGCGGGGACTCACTCGGATACGCAGTATTTT.

This clonotype showed up many times. The chain links TRBV6-2 or TRBV6-3 to TRBJ2-1; D unresolved. Per germline, CDR1 MNHEY and CDR2 SVGEGT. The length of the CDR3 is 16 residues. Trimming stripped 0 bases from V and 0 bases from J, with 9 bases between. The CDR3 loop reads CASSYSAGRSYNEQFF. The CDR3 DNA reads as TGTGCCAGCAGTTACTCCGCCGGCCGCTCCTACAATGAGCAGTTCTTC.

This clonotype was seen at least ten times. The genes are TRBV7-8 and TRBJ2-3; D gene ambiguous. V was pared by 6 bases and J by 2 bases, with 18 bases between. Germline-derived CDR1 and CDR2 are SGHVS and FQNEAQ. The CDR3 extends over 16 amino acids. CDR3 DNA: TGTGCCAGCAGTAAGCGAGAGGCTATATCCACAGATACGCAGTATTTT. Amino acid sequence: CASSKREAISTDTQYF.

This clonotype was seen at least ten times. The chain carries TRBV20-1 and TRBJ2-1; TRBD1 matches 11 bases. This CDR3 has 15 amino acids. The germline CDR1 and CDR2 sequences are DFQATT and SNEGSKA (reference sequence). V lost 5 bases, J lost 7 bases, and 10 bases stayed unmatched. DNA for the CDR3: TGCAGTGCTGATCCCGGGACAGGGGGTGATAATGAGCAGTTCTTC. Its protein product is CSADPGTGGDNEQFF.

This clonotype was seen repeatedly, ten times or more. J is TRBJ2-1 and V is TRBV20-1; D gene uncertain. The CDR3 sequence is 11 residues long. With 5 bases removed from V and 9 bases from J, the gap between germline ends came to 11 bases. The V gene's germline CDR1 is DFQATT and CDR2 SNEGSKA (reference sequence). CDR3 protein: CSAQTTFEQFF. In DNA, the CDR3 is TGCAGTGCTCAGACGACGTTTGAGCAGTTCTTC.

This clonotype appeared many times. The rearrangement links TRBV6-1 to TRBJ2-2; D might be TRBD2 (5 bases). This CDR3 comprises 14 residues. The ends were cut back, 6 bases at V and 3 bases at J, with 11 bases in the middle. Germline V gene lookup returns CDR1 MNHNS and CDR2 SASEGT. The CDR3 nucleotides read TGTGCCAGCAGGTTACAAGCGGACACCGGGGAGCTGTTTTTT. It specifies CASRLQADTGELFF.

The sample holds many counts of this clonotype. This chain links TRBV12-5 with TRBJ1-2; D unresolved. Trimming stripped 4 bases from V and 3 bases from J, with 6 bases between. This CDR3 is 12 amino acids long. CDR1 and CDR2 from the germline V gene are LGHNT and FRNRAP. CDR3 in amino acids: CASGSSHYGYTF. CDR3 sequence (DNA): TGTGCTAGTGGTTCTTCACACTATGGCTACACCTTC.

This clonotype has a count of ten or more. The chain combines TRBV18 with TRBJ2-3; TRBD2 agrees at 11 bases. The junction had 7 bases not matched to a gene; V was cut back by 3 bases and J by 5 bases. The CDR3 contains 16 residues. Germline CDR1 and CDR2: KGHSH and LQKENI. As DNA, the CDR3 is TGTGCCAGCTCACCGGTAGCGGGAGGGCCAAGAGATACGCAGTATTTT. Its translation is CASSPVAGGPRDTQYF.

In this sample, this clonotype turned up many times. V usage is TRBV11-2 and J usage is TRBJ1-4; D uncertain. Trimming took 1 base from V and 4 from J, leaving 16 bases between them. The CDR3 extends over 17 amino acids. CDR1 SGHAT and CDR2 FQNNGV come from the germline V gene. As DNA, the CDR3 is TGTGCCAGCAGCTTAGTCGCGGGGAAGAGGGTTAATGAAAAACTGTTTTTT. This codes for CASSLVAGKRVNEKLFF.

This clonotype was found many times. V and J are TRBV7-9 and TRBJ2-7; the D call may be TRBD1 or TRBD2 (5 bases each). The CDR3 is 15 residues long. V shed 5 bases and J shed 5 bases, with 19 bases lying between them. Germline V lookup: CDR1 SEHNR, CDR2 FQNEAQ (reference sequence). The CDR3: CASSPPGRGGNEQYF. CDR3 DNA: TGTGCCAGCAGCCCCCCGGGGCGAGGAGGAAACGAGCAGTACTTC.

This clonotype was picked up many times. This chain links TRBV20-1 with TRBJ2-1; 8 bases are a match to TRBD2. CDR3 length: 15 amino acids. Per the germline V gene, CDR1 is DFQATT and CDR2 is SNEGSKA (reference sequence). Trimming removed 3 bases from V and 4 bases from J; junction bases left unmatched: 8. The CDR3: CSASPASGRYNEQFF. CDR3 DNA: TGCAGTGCTAGCCCGGCCAGCGGGAGATACAATGAGCAGTTCTTC.

This clonotype was found many times. The rearrangement links TRBV3-1 to TRBJ1-1; 8 bases match TRBD1. Germline CDR1 reads LGHDT; CDR2 reads YNNKEL (reference sequence). The CDR3 runs 13 residues. V trimming: 4 bases; J trimming: 8 bases; junction bases outside the gene matches: 6. The CDR3 region has the DNA TGTGCCAGCAGCCCCACAGGGGGGGGAGAAGCTTTCTTT. It translates to CASSPTGGGEAFF.

The table lists this clonotype with many counts. The chain couples TRBV6-1 to TRBJ1-1; no clear D gene. The CDR3 is made up of 13 amino acids. Per germline, CDR1 MNHNS and CDR2 SASEGT. V was clipped by 6 bases and J by 0 bases, with 8 bases between them. In DNA form, the CDR3 reads TGTGCCAGCAGCGTGAAGCTGAACACTGAAGCTTTCTTT. The encoded protein is CASSVKLNTEAFF.

V usage is TRBV12-3 or TRBV12-4 and J usage is TRBJ1-5, with D unclear. This CDR3 spans 14 amino acids. Trimming removed 3 bases at V and 3 bases at J, with 9 bases between. The CDR3 coding sequence is TGTGCCAGCAGTTTTTTAGAGAACAATCAGCCCCAGCATTTT. It codes for CASSFLENNQPQHF.

This clonotype was detected ten times or more. The V and J genes are TRBV5-1 and TRBJ1-1; a weak D match, TRBD1 (6 bases). The CDR3 length is 12 residues. Looked up from germline, CDR1 is SGHRS and CDR2 is YFSETQ. V gave up 5 bases and J gave up 4 bases, with 9 bases separating them. The CDR3 DNA reads as TGCGCCAGCAGGGAGGGGGTCACTGAAGCTTTCTTT. Protein product: CASREGVTEAFF.

This clonotype appeared many times. The chain employs TRBV15 and TRBJ2-3; no definite D call. V was cut by 1 base and J by 2 bases, with 13 bases left in between. The CDR3 has 16 amino acids. CDR1 and CDR2 (germline): LNHNV, YYDKDF (reference sequence). As DNA, the CDR3 is TGTGCCACCAGCAGAGCCCCGCCGCGAATCACAGATACGCAGTATTTT. Amino acids: CATSRAPPRITDTQYF.